These 14 T cell receptor beta chains originate from one sample sequenced in a study of blood T cell repertoires in COVID-19. TCRdb's table, derived via immunoSEQ multiplex PCR, lists solely in-frame clones and lacks some. Here the sample spans hundreds of thousands of clones, around nine tenths being singletons. The specimen sequenced was peripheral blood. The receptors were sampled from a woman aged 18-29 years who had recovered from COVID-19.

This chain connects TRBV7-2 to TRBJ1-1, with TRBD1 identical over 7 bases. This CDR3 is built from 14 residues. Trimming took 5 bases from V and 4 from J; bases not matched to a gene: 7. Germline lookup yields CDR1 SGHTA and CDR2 FQGNSA. Here the CDR3 DNA reads TGTGCCAGCAGCGTACGACAGGGCGGCACTGAAGCTTTCTTT. Translating gives CASSVRQGGTEAFF.

This clone was observed once. The same CDR3 is also encoded by other DNA sequences in this sample. This chain uses TRBV7-2 with TRBJ2-1; D gene ambiguous. This CDR3 contains 14 residues. Germline CDR1 and CDR2: SGHTA and FQGNSA. The V and J ends lost 3 bases and 0 bases respectively, with 6 bases between them. DNA of the CDR3: TGTGCCAGCAGCTTGAGTGGCTCCTACAATGAGCAGTTCTTC. The encoded protein is CASSLSGSYNEQFF.

The V call is TRBV29-1, the J call TRBJ2-3, with D tentatively TRBD2 (5 bases). V was pared by 5 bases and J by 4 bases, with 10 bases between. CDR1 and CDR2 (germline): SQVTM, ANQGSEA. CDR3 size: 12 residues. This CDR3 reads CSVPIGADTQYF. CDR3 in DNA: TGCAGCGTTCCGATCGGGGCAGATACGCAGTATTTT.

This sequence joins TRBV13 and TRBJ2-1; 7 bases are a match to TRBD1. The CDR3 consists of 18 residues. V trimming: 5 bases; J trimming: 4 bases; junction bases outside the gene matches: 17. CDR1 is PRHDT and CDR2 is FYEKMQ in the germline V gene (reference sequence). This CDR3 is CASSLSDRTSLTYNEQFF. DNA of the CDR3: TGTGCCAGCAGCCTCTCGGACAGGACAAGTCTTACTTACAATGAGCAGTTCTTC. The full variable domain, completed using reference TRBV13 and TRBJ2-1, is AAGVIQSPRHLIKEKRETATLKCYPIPRHDTVYWYQQGPGQDPQFLISFYEKMQSDKGSIPDRFSAQQFSDYHSELNMSSLELGDSALYFCASSLSDRTSLTYNEQFFGPGTRLTVL.

The chain joins TRBV6-6 to TRBJ2-7; 9 bases are shared with TRBD2. The ends lost 5 bases at V and 9 bases at J; junction bases unmatched: 8. CDR1 MNHNY and CDR2 SVGAGI come from the germline V gene (reference sequence). The CDR3 loop spans 13 amino acids. In DNA, the CDR3 is TGTGCCAGCAGTCCTCGCGGTAGCGGGGGGCAGTACGTC. Its protein is CASSPRGSGGQYV.

The rearrangement uses TRBV7-6 and TRBJ2-2, with a tentative D call TRBD1 (5 bases). Trimming removed 4 bases from V and 4 bases from J, with 10 bases in between. CDR3 size: 14 residues. CDR1 and CDR2 from the germline V gene are SGHVS and FNYEAQ. The CDR3 is CASSSTDPTGELFF. The DNA of the CDR3 is TGTGCCAGCAGCTCGACAGATCCCACCGGGGAGCTGTTTTTT.

This chain connects TRBV7-9 to TRBJ1-3; D is perhaps TRBD1 (6 bases). This CDR3 is built from 15 residues. Looked up from germline, CDR1 is SEHNR and CDR2 is FQNEAQ (reference sequence). Trimming cost V 4 bases and J 0 bases, with 10 bases left between them. CDR3 bases: TGTGCCAGCAGCTCTCCAGGGGACTCTGGAAACACCATATATTTT. Residues: CASSSPGDSGNTIYF.

This clone has only one observation. The chain is built from TRBV2 and TRBJ1-1; 7 bases are a match to TRBD1. The CDR3 runs 16 residues. CDR1 and CDR2 from the germline V gene are SNHLY and FYNNEI. The V gene end was trimmed by 5 bases and the J gene end by 3 bases; junction bases not matched to a gene: 12. CDR3 residues: CASSRQGREFDTEAFF. The CDR3 coding sequence is TGTGCCAGCAGTAGACAGGGAAGGGAATTTGACACTGAAGCTTTCTTT.

The chain joins TRBV6-5 to TRBJ1-3; the match to TRBD1 covers 8 bases. V lost 3 bases to trimming and J lost 4 bases; unmatched junction nucleotides: 8. Germline lookup yields CDR1 MNHEY and CDR2 SVGAGI. The CDR3 is 16 residues long. DNA for the CDR3: TGTGCCAGCAGTTATGGACAGGGTATTTCGGGAAACACCATATATTTT. Translating it yields CASSYGQGISGNTIYF.

V and J are TRBV4-3 and TRBJ1-2, with 7 bases fitting TRBD1. In germline, CDR1 is LGHNA, CDR2 YSLEER. Trimming took 0 bases from V and 4 from J; bases not matched to a gene: 5. The CDR3 spans 15 residues. CDR3 bases: TGCGCCAGCAGCCAAGATGAGACAGGGACCTATGGCTACACCTTC. Translation: CASSQDETGTYGYTF.

The chain uses TRBV7-8 and TRBJ2-1; possible D gene TRBD2, 6 bases. CDR3 length equals 15 residues. Germline loops: CDR1 SGHVS, CDR2 FQNEAQ. V was trimmed by 5 bases and J by 2 bases, leaving 13 bases between them. This chain's CDR3 is CASSPGLYAYNEQFF. CDR3 sequence (DNA): TGTGCCAGCAGCCCAGGACTATACGCCTACAATGAGCAGTTCTTC.

This clone was detected only once. The genes are TRBV20-1 and TRBJ2-3; D is perhaps TRBD2 (6 bases). The CDR3 spans 13 residues. From germline, CDR1 is DFQATT and CDR2 SNEGSKA (reference sequence). With 3 bases removed from V and 3 bases from J, the gap between germline ends came to 10 bases. The CDR3 coding sequence is TGCAGTGCTAGTGGGACTGGAACAGATACGCAGTATTTT. It specifies CSASGTGTDTQYF.

The chain recombines TRBV7-2 with TRBJ2-1, with a tentative D call TRBD1 (6 bases). Looked up from germline, CDR1 is SGHTA and CDR2 is FQGNSA. The CDR3 extends over 13 amino acids. Trimming left V 1 base short and J 8 bases short, with 9 bases between. The CDR3 DNA reads TGTGCCAGCAGCTTAGACAGGGCCCATGAGCAGTTCTTC. It yields the protein CASSLDRAHEQFF.

The rearrangement joins TRBV6-2 or TRBV6-3 to TRBJ1-5, with TRBD1 identical over 7 bases. V trimming: 6 bases; J trimming: 6 bases; junction bases outside the gene matches: 8. The CDR3 is 14 residues long. Per the germline V gene, CDR1 is MNHEY and CDR2 is SVGEGT. CDR3 sequence reads: CASSKGARSQPQHF. The CDR3 DNA sequence: TGTGCCAGCAGCAAGGGGGCGCGGTCTCAGCCCCAGCATTTT.